The 17 T cell receptor beta chains below all came from one sample that was sequenced in a study of blood T cell repertoires in COVID-19. The method was immunoSEQ multiplex PCR; TCRdb's version includes in-frame clones alone and lacks a portion of them. The data hold about 400,000 clones, with about nine tenths observed a single time. The sequencing sample was made of peripheral blood. All receptors derive from a woman in her twenties or thirties with active or convalescent COVID-19.

The V gene is TRBV3-1 (or the pseudogene TRBV3-2), the J gene TRBJ2-1, with 8 nucleotides matching TRBD1. Germline V gives CDR1 LGHDT, CDR2 YNNKEL (reference sequence). The V segment lost 6 bases and the J segment 5 bases; nucleotides outside the gene matches: 6. This CDR3 spans 14 amino acids. CDR3 in amino acids: CASRGQGSNNEQFF. The CDR3 nucleotides are TGTGCCAGCAGAGGACAGGGCTCGAACAATGAGCAGTTCTTC.

V is TRBV29-1 and J is TRBJ2-7, with 7 bases that match TRBD1. Germline loops: CDR1 SQVTM, CDR2 ANQGSEA. The ends lost 1 base at V and 4 bases at J; junction bases unmatched: 7. The CDR3 loop spans 14 amino acids. CDR3 in amino acids: CSVEGTGDVYEQYF. Written as DNA, the CDR3 is TGCAGCGTTGAAGGGACAGGAGACGTTTACGAGCAGTACTTC.

The chain couples TRBV7-2 to TRBJ2-5; TRBD2 matches 16 bases. Germline V gene sequence: CDR1 SGHTA, CDR2 FQGNSA. The trim removed 1 base at V and 2 bases at J, leaving 4 bases unmatched. This CDR3 contains 18 residues. CDR3 in amino acids: CASSLGQGLAGGQETQYF. The CDR3, as DNA: TGTGCCAGCAGCTTAGGGCAGGGACTAGCGGGGGGGCAAGAGACCCAGTACTTC.

The chain combines TRBV19 with TRBJ2-7; 8 bases fit TRBD2. V shed 3 bases, J shed 2 bases, and the junction held 9 bases outside the gene matches. The CDR3 loop spans 16 amino acids. Germline CDR1 LNHDA, CDR2 SQIVND (reference sequence). The CDR3 reads CASSIQREAGAYEQYF. The CDR3 DNA reads as TGTGCCAGTAGTATTCAAAGGGAAGCGGGAGCCTACGAGCAGTACTTC.

The V call is TRBV18, the J call TRBJ2-1; TRBD2 is a possible D gene (6 bases). This CDR3 is 15 amino acids long. Looked up from germline, CDR1 is KGHSH and CDR2 is LQKENI. V gave up 6 bases and J gave up 1 base, with 13 bases separating them. CDR3 sequence: CASSPTGTSYNEQFF. CDR3 sequence (DNA): TGTGCCAGCTCTCCAACCGGGACTTCCTACAATGAGCAGTTCTTC.

The CDR3 sequence: CASSLRAGLDQPQHF. The CDR3 DNA reads TGTGCCAGCAGCTTGCGTGCAGGGTTAGATCAGCCCCAGCATTTT. V is TRBV7-2 and J is TRBJ1-5, with D possibly being TRBD1 (5 bases). This CDR3 has 15 residues. Germline V gives CDR1 SGHTA, CDR2 FQGNSA. V dropped 3 bases and J dropped 5 bases, with 14 bases sitting between them.

The chain recombines TRBV6-5 with TRBJ1-2; 7 bases match TRBD1. Unmatched junction bases numbered 5, after V lost 0 bases and J lost 7 bases. The CDR3 is 14 amino acids. The germline V gene has CDR1 MNHEY and CDR2 SVGAGI. The CDR3 region has the DNA TGTGCCAGCAGTTACTCATACAGGGGCGGTGGCTACACCTTC. This gives the protein CASSYSYRGGGYTF.

This CDR3 reads CASSSRGSGMVSEQYF. CDR3 nucleotides: TGCGCCAGCAGCTCTCGAGGTTCGGGGATGGTGAGTGAGCAGTACTTC. The V and J genes are TRBV5-1 and TRBJ2-7; tentatively, D is TRBD2 (5 bases). V shed 3 bases and J shed 7 bases, with 23 bases lying between them. The CDR3 covers 16 residues. The germline V gene encodes CDR1 SGHRS and CDR2 YFSETQ.

The chain combines TRBV6-4 with TRBJ2-1, with 7 positions matching TRBD2. The CDR3 totals 16 residues. The junction had 10 bases not matched to a gene; V was cut back by 3 bases and J by 5 bases. Germline CDR1 is MRHNA and CDR2 is SNTAGT. CDR3 DNA sequence: TGTGCCAGCAGTGATTGGGCTAGCGGAAGGAACAATGAGCAGTTCTTC. Residues: CASSDWASGRNNEQFF.

The genes are TRBV4-2 and TRBJ1-6; D perhaps matches TRBD1 (5 bases). CDR3 size: 14 residues. Trimming removed 1 base at V and 6 bases at J, with 7 bases between. Germline V lookup: CDR1 LGHNA, CDR2 YNFKEQ. As DNA, the CDR3 is TGTGCCAGCAGCCAAGGACAGCCTAATTCACCCCTCCACTTT. Protein product: CASSQGQPNSPLHF.

This clone has a single count. This rearrangement joins TRBV10-2 to TRBJ2-7; a possible D gene is TRBD2 (5 bases). The V gene lost 8 bases and the J gene lost 4 bases, with 27 bases spanning the gap. CDR1 and CDR2 (germline): WSHSY, SAAADI. There are 17 residues in the CDR3. CDR3 amino acids: CASSAPQLEGLVYEQYF. The DNA of the CDR3 is TGCGCCAGCTCTGCACCACAACTAGAGGGATTGGTTTACGAGCAGTACTTC.

This clone has a single count. An end of the junction does not agree with germline; a read error may underlie this. This chain joins TRBV5-1 and TRBJ2-7; D uncertain. The germline V gene has CDR1 SGHRS and CDR2 YFSETQ. CDR3 length: 12 amino acids. The CDR3 region is CASSLNSHEQYF. CDR3 sequence (DNA): TGCGCCAGCAGCCTTAACTCCCACGAGCAGTACTTC.

V is TRBV18 and J is TRBJ2-3; 12 bases fit TRBD2. This CDR3 contains 17 residues. V shed 8 bases and J 2 bases; nucleotides not matched to a gene: 11. Germline CDR1 reads KGHSH; CDR2 reads LQKENI. The CDR3 DNA follows: TGTGCCAGCACCCTGGAGACTAGCGGGAGCTTCACAGATACGCAGTATTTT. Translating it yields CASTLETSGSFTDTQYF.

The genes are TRBV11-2 and TRBJ2-3; 8 nucleotides match TRBD2. The trim removed 3 bases at V and 4 bases at J, leaving 6 bases unmatched. Germline assignment: CDR1 SGHAT and CDR2 FQNNGV. The CDR3 loop spans 15 amino acids. The CDR3 region is CASSFGGEASDTQYF. In DNA, the CDR3 is TGTGCCAGCAGCTTCGGGGGGGAGGCTTCAGATACGCAGTATTTT.

The rearrangement joins TRBV4-1 to TRBJ1-2; tentative D call: TRBD1 (5 bases). Germline CDR1 is MGHRA and CDR2 is YSYEKL. The CDR3 extends over 16 amino acids. Trimming stripped 3 bases from V and 3 bases from J, with 17 bases between. The CDR3 loop reads CASSQGITGFYYGYTF. CDR3 DNA: TGCGCCAGCAGCCAGGGTATCACAGGATTTTACTATGGCTACACCTTC.

The chain recombines TRBV19 with TRBJ1-1; 9 bases fit TRBD1. The CDR3 runs 13 residues. CDR1 and CDR2 from the germline V gene are LNHDA and SQIVND (reference sequence). J lost 5 bases, V lost 5 bases, and 3 bases had no gene match. The CDR3 sequence is CASSQQGATEAFF. The CDR3, as DNA: TGTGCCAGTAGTCAACAGGGGGCGACTGAAGCTTTCTTT.

The chain combines TRBV6-4 with TRBJ1-2; the match to TRBD1 covers 7 bases. The germline CDR1 and CDR2 sequences are MRHNA and SNTAGT. This CDR3 comprises 14 residues. The trim removed 3 bases at V and 8 bases at J, leaving 9 bases unmatched. As DNA, the CDR3 is TGTGCCAGCAGTGAAGGGTTGCAGGGGGACGGCTACACCTTC. Protein: CASSEGLQGDGYTF.